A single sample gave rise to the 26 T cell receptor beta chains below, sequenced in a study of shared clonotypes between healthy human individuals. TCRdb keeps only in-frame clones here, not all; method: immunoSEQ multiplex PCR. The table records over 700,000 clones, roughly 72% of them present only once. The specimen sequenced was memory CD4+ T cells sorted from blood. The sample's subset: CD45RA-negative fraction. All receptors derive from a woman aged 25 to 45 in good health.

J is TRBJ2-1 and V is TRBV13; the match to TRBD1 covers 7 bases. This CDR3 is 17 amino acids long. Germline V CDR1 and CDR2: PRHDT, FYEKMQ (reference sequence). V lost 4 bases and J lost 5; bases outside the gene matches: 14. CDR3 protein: CASSSPTGQITNNEQFF. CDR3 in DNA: TGTGCCAGCAGCTCGCCGACAGGGCAAATTACCAACAATGAGCAGTTCTTC.

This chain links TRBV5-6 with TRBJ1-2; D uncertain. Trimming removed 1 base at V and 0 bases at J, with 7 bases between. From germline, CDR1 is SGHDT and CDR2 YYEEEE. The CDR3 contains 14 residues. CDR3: CASSLPTTNYGYTF. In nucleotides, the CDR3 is TGTGCCAGCAGCTTGCCGACTACTAACTATGGCTACACCTTC.

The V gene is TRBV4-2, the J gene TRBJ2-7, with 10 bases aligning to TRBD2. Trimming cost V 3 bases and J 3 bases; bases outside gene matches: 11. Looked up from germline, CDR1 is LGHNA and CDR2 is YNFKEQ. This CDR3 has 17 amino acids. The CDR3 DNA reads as TGTGCCAGCAGCCAGGAGACTAGCGGGTATTTCGGCTACGAGCAGTACTTC. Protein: CASSQETSGYFGYEQYF.

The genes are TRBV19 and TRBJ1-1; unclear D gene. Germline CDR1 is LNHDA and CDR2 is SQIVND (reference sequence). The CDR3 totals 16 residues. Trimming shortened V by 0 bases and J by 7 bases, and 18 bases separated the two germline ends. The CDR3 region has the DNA TGTGCCAGTAGTATAGACGGGTATCCCAAGTTCGGTGAAGCTTTCTTT. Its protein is CASSIDGYPKFGEAFF.

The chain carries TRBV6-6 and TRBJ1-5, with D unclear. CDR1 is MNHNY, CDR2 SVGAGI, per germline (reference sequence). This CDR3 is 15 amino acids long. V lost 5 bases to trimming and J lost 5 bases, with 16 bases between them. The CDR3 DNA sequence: TGTGCCAGCAGTGTAGGCGGTCAAAATTATCAGCCCCAGCATTTT. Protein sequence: CASSVGGQNYQPQHF.

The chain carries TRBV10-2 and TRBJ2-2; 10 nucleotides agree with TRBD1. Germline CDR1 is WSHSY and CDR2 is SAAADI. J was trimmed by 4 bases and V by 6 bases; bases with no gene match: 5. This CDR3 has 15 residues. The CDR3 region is CASSLDRGRTGELFF. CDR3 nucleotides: TGCGCCAGCAGCCTCGACAGGGGGCGCACCGGGGAGCTGTTTTTT.

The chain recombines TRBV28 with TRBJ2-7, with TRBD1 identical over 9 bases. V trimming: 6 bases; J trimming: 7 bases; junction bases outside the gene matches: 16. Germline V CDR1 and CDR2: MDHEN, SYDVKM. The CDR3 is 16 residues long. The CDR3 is CASRLLSGTGLREQYF. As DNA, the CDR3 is TGTGCCAGCAGGCTTTTATCCGGGACAGGGTTGAGGGAGCAGTACTTC.

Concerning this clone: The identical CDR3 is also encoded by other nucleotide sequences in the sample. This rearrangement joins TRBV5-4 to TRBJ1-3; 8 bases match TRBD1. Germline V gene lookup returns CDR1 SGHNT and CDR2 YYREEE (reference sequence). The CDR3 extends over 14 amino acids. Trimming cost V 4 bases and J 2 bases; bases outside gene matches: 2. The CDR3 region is CASSLGQAGNTIYF. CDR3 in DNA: TGTGCCAGCAGCCTGGGACAGGCTGGAAACACCATATATTTT.

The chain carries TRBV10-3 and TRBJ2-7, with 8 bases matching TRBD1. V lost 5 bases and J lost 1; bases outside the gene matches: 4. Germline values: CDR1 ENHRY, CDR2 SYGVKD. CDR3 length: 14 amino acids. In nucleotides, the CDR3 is TGTGCCATCAGTATGACAGGGGAGTCCTACGAGCAGTACTTC. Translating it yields CAISMTGESYEQYF.

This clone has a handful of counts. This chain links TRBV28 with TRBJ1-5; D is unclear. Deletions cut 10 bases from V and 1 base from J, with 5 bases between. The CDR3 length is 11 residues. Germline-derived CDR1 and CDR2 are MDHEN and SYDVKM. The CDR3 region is CATESNQPQHF. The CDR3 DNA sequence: TGTGCCACCGAGAGCAATCAGCCCCAGCATTTT.

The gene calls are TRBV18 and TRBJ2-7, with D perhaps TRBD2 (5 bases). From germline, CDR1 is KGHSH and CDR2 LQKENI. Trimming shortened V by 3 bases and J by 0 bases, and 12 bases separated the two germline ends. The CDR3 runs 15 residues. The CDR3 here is CASSPQAESSYEQYF. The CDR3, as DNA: TGTGCCAGCTCACCCCAAGCGGAGAGCTCCTACGAGCAGTACTTC.

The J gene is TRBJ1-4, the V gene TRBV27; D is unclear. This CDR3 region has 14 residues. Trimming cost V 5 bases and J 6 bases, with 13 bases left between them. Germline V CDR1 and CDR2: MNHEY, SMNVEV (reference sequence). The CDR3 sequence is CASSNRGPDEKLFF. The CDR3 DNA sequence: TGTGCCAGCAGTAATCGAGGACCCGATGAAAAACTGTTTTTT.

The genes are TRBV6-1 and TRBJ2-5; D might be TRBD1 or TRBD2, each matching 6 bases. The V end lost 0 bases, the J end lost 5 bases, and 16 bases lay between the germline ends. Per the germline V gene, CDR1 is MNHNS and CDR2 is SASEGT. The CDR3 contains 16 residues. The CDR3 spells CASSEALRGRGETQYF. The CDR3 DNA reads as TGTGCCAGCAGTGAAGCGCTTCGGGGGCGCGGGGAGACCCAGTACTTC.

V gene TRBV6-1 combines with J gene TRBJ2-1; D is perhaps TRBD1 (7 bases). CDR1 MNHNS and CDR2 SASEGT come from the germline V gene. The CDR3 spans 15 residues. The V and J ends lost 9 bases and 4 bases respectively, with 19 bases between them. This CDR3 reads CARTRGGGPYNEQFF. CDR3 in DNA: TGTGCCAGAACCCGTGGAGGGGGCCCTTACAATGAGCAGTTCTTC.

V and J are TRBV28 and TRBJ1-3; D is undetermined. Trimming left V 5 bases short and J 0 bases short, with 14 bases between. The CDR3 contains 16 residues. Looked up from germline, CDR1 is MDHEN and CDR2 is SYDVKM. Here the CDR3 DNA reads TGTGCCAGCAGTCCGCCGGGGAGCTACTCTGGAAACACCATATATTTT. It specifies CASSPPGSYSGNTIYF.

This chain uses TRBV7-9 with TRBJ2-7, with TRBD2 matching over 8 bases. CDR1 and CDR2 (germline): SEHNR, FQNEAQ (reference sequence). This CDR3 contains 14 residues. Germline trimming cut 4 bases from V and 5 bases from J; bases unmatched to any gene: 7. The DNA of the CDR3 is TGTGCCAGCAGCTCAATTAGCGGGAAAGACGAGCAGTACTTC. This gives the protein CASSSISGKDEQYF.

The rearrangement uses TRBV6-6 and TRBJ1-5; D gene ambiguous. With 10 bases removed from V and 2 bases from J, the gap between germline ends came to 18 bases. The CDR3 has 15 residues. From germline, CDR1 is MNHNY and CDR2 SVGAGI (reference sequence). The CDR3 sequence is CATGMDPHGNQPQHF. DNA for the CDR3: TGTGCCACTGGAATGGATCCCCATGGCAATCAGCCCCAGCATTTT.

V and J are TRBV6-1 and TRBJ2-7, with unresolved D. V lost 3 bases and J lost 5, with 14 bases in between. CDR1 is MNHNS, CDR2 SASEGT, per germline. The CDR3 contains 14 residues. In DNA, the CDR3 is TGTGCCAGCAGTGAGTTGGGGTACGCCCACGAGCAGTACTTC. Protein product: CASSELGYAHEQYF.

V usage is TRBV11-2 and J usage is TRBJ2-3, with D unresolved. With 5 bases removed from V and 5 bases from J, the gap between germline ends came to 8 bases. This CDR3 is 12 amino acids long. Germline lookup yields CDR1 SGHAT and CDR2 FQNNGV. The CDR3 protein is CASSPRGDTQYF. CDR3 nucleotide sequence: TGTGCCAGCAGCCCTCGTGGAGATACGCAGTATTTT. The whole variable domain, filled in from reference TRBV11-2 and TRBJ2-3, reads EAGVAQSPRYKIIEKRQSVAFWCNPISGHATLYWYQQILGQGPKLLIQFQNNGVVDDSQLPKDRFSAERLKGVDSTLKIQPAKLEDSAVYLCASSPRGDTQYFGPGTRLTVL.

The CDR3 sequence is CASSLAGKYYEQYF. For the CDR3, the DNA is TGTGCCAGCAGTTTGGCAGGGAAGTACTACGAGCAGTACTTC. The chain is built from TRBV28 and TRBJ2-7, with a possible D match to TRBD1 (5 bases). Germline V gene lookup returns CDR1 MDHEN and CDR2 SYDVKM. Trimming shortened V by 3 bases and J by 3 bases, and 12 bases separated the two germline ends. The CDR3 contains 14 residues.

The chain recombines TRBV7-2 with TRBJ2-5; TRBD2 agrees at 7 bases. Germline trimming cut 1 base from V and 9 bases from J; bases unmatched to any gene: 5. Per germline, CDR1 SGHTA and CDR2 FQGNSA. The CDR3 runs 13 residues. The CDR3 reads CASSLGLAGSQYF. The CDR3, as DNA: TGTGCCAGCAGCTTAGGACTAGCAGGGTCCCAGTACTTC.

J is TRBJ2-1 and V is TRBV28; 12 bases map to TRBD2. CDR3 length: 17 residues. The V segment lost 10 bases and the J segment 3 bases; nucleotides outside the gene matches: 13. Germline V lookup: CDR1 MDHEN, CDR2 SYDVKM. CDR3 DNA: TGTGCCATCCGGGCGACTAGCGGGAGTACTGACTACAATGAGCAGTTCTTC. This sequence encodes CAIRATSGSTDYNEQFF.

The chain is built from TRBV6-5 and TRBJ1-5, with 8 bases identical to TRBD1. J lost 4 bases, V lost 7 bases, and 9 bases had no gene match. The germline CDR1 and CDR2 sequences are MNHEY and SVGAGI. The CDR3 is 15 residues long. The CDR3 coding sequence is TGTGCCAGCACCGCGGGGACAGGAGGGAATCAGCCCCAGCATTTT. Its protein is CASTAGTGGNQPQHF.

Here the CDR3 reads CASSLAWDPNMNTEAFF. The DNA for the CDR3 is TGCGCCAGCAGCTTGGCCTGGGACCCGAACATGAACACTGAAGCTTTCTTT. This chain joins TRBV5-1 and TRBJ1-1, with a tentative D call TRBD1 (5 bases). The CDR3 runs to 17 residues. CDR1 is SGHRS and CDR2 is YFSETQ in the germline V gene. The V gene lost 0 bases and the J gene lost 0 bases, with 15 bases spanning the gap. The complete variable domain, with remaining parts taken from reference TRBV5-1 and TRBJ1-1, reads KAGVTQTPRYLIKTRGQQVTLSCSPISGHRSVSWYQQTPGQGLQFLFEYFSETQRNKGNFPGRFSGRQFSNSRSEMNVSTLELGDSALYLCASSLAWDPNMNTEAFFGQGTRLTVV.

The CDR3 nucleotides are TGCAGCGTTTGGTGGGCATCCTCCTACAATGAGCAGTTCTTC. Translating gives CSVWWASSYNEQFF. The rearrangement joins TRBV29-1 to TRBJ2-1, with no clear D. The CDR3 has 14 amino acids. The V gene lost 5 bases and the J gene lost 0 bases, with 11 bases spanning the gap. The germline CDR1 and CDR2 sequences are SQVTM and ANQGSEA.

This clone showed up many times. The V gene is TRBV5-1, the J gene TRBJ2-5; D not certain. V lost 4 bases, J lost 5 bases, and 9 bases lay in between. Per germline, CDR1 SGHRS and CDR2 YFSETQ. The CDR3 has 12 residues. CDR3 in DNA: TGCGCCAGCAGCCCGGAAGGGGAGACCCAGTACTTC. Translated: CASSPEGETQYF.